The sequence of this T cell receptor beta chain was determined in a study of T cells after yellow fever vaccination. Study background: Preparation used SMART-Seq v4 Ultra Low Input for the low-cell-number fractions.

Template switching by 5'RACE produced TCR cDNA, adding a universal primer site and UMIs. TCRdb re-called the 5' RACE reads with MiXCR, one entry per CDR3 protein. The sample includes a few hundred thousand distinct CDR3 sequences, about 17% of them seen just once. Only a few counts were recorded for this clonotype. The final CDR3 position lacks the conserved phenylalanine or tryptophan, pointing to a likely read error. The sequences come from PBMCs, collected 5 days after the first yellow fever vaccination. This receptor was identified in a young man who received the YFV17D yellow fever vaccine.

CDR3 nucleotides: TGCGCCAGCAGCCCAACTAGCGGGGTAGGAGATACGCAGTATTCT. Its translation: CASSPTSGVGDTQYS. V gene TRBV4-3 combines with J gene TRBJ2-3; the match to TRBD2 covers 10 bases. The CDR3 sequence is 15 residues long. V lost 4 bases, J lost 5 bases, and 6 bases stayed unmatched. Germline V gene lookup returns CDR1 LGHNA and CDR2 YSLEER.